Below, 11 T cell receptor beta chains from the same sample are listed, as sequenced in a study of response to subunit inactivated influenza vaccine. TCRdb reanalysed the RT-PCR reads using MiXCR and keeps one entry per CDR3 protein. Among more than 400,000 distinct CDR3 sequences listed, less than 7.5% were seen once. Source: PBMCs from blood, taken about 24 months after vaccination. The receptors originated from a man in his fifties or sixties who received an inactivated influenza vaccine.

This clonotype was seen many times. The V call is TRBV5-1, the J call TRBJ2-3, with D possibly TRBD1 on 6 matching bases. Germline V gives CDR1 SGHRS, CDR2 YFSETQ. This CDR3 has 14 residues. Trimming pared 0 bases from V and 10 bases from J, leaving 15 bases between. The CDR3 DNA reads as TGCGCCAGCAGCTTGGCCGTCAGGGGAAAAGCGCAGTATTTT. Translation gives CASSLAVRGKAQYF.

The chain employs TRBV9 and TRBJ2-7; the D is unclear. The ends were cut back, 0 bases at V and 2 bases at J, with 9 bases in the middle. CDR1 and CDR2 from the germline V gene are SGDLS and YYNGEE. CDR3 length: 14 amino acids. CDR3 nucleotides: TGTGCCAGCAGCGTAGGTGGCAGAACCTACGAGCAGTACTTC. Translation gives CASSVGGRTYEQYF.

The genes are TRBV4-2 and TRBJ2-7; 7 bases map to TRBD1. The V segment lost 4 bases and the J segment 3 bases; nucleotides outside the gene matches: 9. In germline, CDR1 is LGHNA, CDR2 YNFKEQ. The CDR3 has 15 residues. The CDR3 region has the DNA TGTGCCAGCAGCCCTATCGTCGACAGGGACTACGAGCAGTACTTC. This gives the protein CASSPIVDRDYEQYF.

This clonotype has just a few counts. The chain has TRBV5-1 and TRBJ2-2; D is undetermined. This CDR3 region has 13 residues. Trimming shortened V by 6 bases and J by 1 base, and 7 bases separated the two germline ends. Germline-derived CDR1 and CDR2 are SGHRS and YFSETQ. For the CDR3, the DNA is TGCGCCAGCAAGTTGGAGAACACCGGGGAGCTGTTTTTT. Its protein is CASKLENTGELFF.

This clonotype was observed a handful of times. The V call is TRBV20-1, the J call TRBJ2-3; 8 nucleotides agree with TRBD1. Germline V lookup: CDR1 DFQATT, CDR2 SNEGSKA (reference sequence). The CDR3 has 15 amino acids. V lost 3 bases, J lost 1 base, and 6 bases stayed unmatched. CDR3 in DNA: TGCAGTGCTAGTGGTGGGGGACAGGGCACAGATACGCAGTATTTT. This codes for CSASGGGQGTDTQYF.

This chain links TRBV25-1 with TRBJ2-5; 7 bases are a match to TRBD2. The ends lost 2 bases at V and 1 base at J; junction bases unmatched: 1. This CDR3 comprises 14 residues. CDR1 and CDR2 from the germline V gene are MGHDK and SYGVNS. The CDR3 protein is CASSELAVQETQYF. The CDR3 DNA reads as TGTGCCAGCAGTGAACTAGCGGTCCAAGAGACCCAGTACTTC.

This clonotype was seen a handful of times. The genes are TRBV4-1 and TRBJ2-3, with D tentatively TRBD2 (5 bases). The CDR3 loop spans 16 amino acids. Trimming pared 0 bases from V and 6 bases from J, leaving 16 bases between. Germline V gene lookup returns CDR1 MGHRA and CDR2 YSYEKL. The CDR3: CASSQEPGSPTDTQYF. CDR3 coding DNA: TGCGCCAGCAGCCAAGAACCGGGGAGCCCGACGGATACGCAGTATTTT.

The gene calls are TRBV19 and TRBJ1-5; D might be TRBD1 (5 bases). This CDR3 has 17 residues. Germline assignment: CDR1 LNHDA and CDR2 SQIVND (reference sequence). V lost 6 bases, J lost 7 bases, and 25 bases lay in between. DNA for the CDR3: TGTGCCAGTAGGACGACGCCTACCCTGATGGGGGGACAGCCCCAGCATTTT. This sequence encodes CASRTTPTLMGGQPQHF.

This clonotype was seen many times. V is TRBV10-3 and J is TRBJ2-7; TRBD1 matches 8 bases. Germline CDR1 and CDR2: ENHRY and SYGVKD. After removal of 3 bases from V and 3 bases from J, the junction contained 1 base not matched to a gene. This CDR3 comprises 13 residues. The CDR3 nucleotides read TGTGCCATCAGTGAAACAGGGGGCTACGAGCAGTACTTC. The encoded protein is CAISETGGYEQYF.

The V and J genes are TRBV6-2 or TRBV6-3 and TRBJ1-2, with a possible D match to TRBD1 (6 bases). The V and J ends lost 5 bases and 4 bases respectively, with 17 bases between them. This CDR3 region has 15 residues. Germline lookup yields CDR1 MNHEY and CDR2 SVGEGT. For the CDR3, the DNA is TGTGCCAGCAGTACCTCCCGGACAGTTATCTATGGCTACACCTTC. Translating gives CASSTSRTVIYGYTF.

DNA for the CDR3: TGTGCCATCAGACAGGGGGGAGGTACGCAGTATTTT. Its protein is CAIRQGGGTQYF. The V call is TRBV10-3, the J call TRBJ2-3; 8 nucleotides match TRBD1. The ends lost 6 bases at V and 8 bases at J; junction bases unmatched: 4. The CDR3 consists of 12 residues. Germline V CDR1 and CDR2: ENHRY, SYGVKD.